The 29 T cell receptor beta chains in this list originate from one sample, sequenced in a study of T cell changes during pregnancy in multiple sclerosis. Sequencing was performed with immunoSEQ multiplex PCR; in TCRdb, only in-frame clones are kept and a portion is missing. This table has approximately 23,000 clones, roughly 90% appearing once. Sample: CD8+ T cells from peripheral blood mononuclear cells, taken in the first trimester of pregnancy. These receptors came from a female donor with multiple sclerosis, enrolled in a pregnancy study.

The chain recombines TRBV7-6 with TRBJ2-2; 10 bases align to TRBD2. The germline V gene encodes CDR1 SGHVS and CDR2 FNYEAQ. V was clipped by 6 bases and J by 7 bases; unmatched bases: 5. The CDR3 sequence is 14 residues long. In nucleotides, the CDR3 is TGTGCCAGCAGTTCTAGCGGGAGCGGCGGGGAGCTGTTTTTT. Its translation: CASSSSGSGGELFF.

The rearrangement uses TRBV9 and TRBJ2-3; D is unclear. V lost 4 bases and J lost 0, with 15 bases in between. The CDR3 length is 16 residues. In germline, CDR1 is SGDLS, CDR2 YYNGEE. CDR3 protein: CASSPSSHTSTDTQYF. The CDR3 DNA is TGTGCCAGCAGCCCCTCAAGTCATACTAGCACAGATACGCAGTATTTT.

V usage is TRBV14 and J usage is TRBJ2-1; TRBD2 might be the D (5 bases). Trimming cost V 0 bases and J 3 bases, with 9 bases left between them. The CDR3 consists of 15 residues. The germline CDR1 and CDR2 sequences are SGHDN and FVKESK. Written as DNA, the CDR3 is TGTGCCAGCAGCCAAGACGGCGGGTACTACAATGAGCAGTTCTTC. It codes for CASSQDGGYYNEQFF.

This rearrangement joins TRBV27 to TRBJ1-5, with D maybe TRBD1 (5 bases). Germline V gene lookup returns CDR1 MNHEY and CDR2 SMNVEV (reference sequence). The CDR3 runs to 15 residues. Trimming removed 3 bases at V and 3 bases at J, with 12 bases between. In nucleotides, the CDR3 is TGTGCCAGCAGTTTTTGGGGGGGGGACAATCAGCCCCAGCATTTT. It translates to CASSFWGGDNQPQHF.

The CDR3 loop is CASSQAQSDSGGNTIYF. The CDR3 region has the DNA TGTGCCAGCAGCCAAGCGCAATCGGACAGCGGCGGAAACACCATATATTTT. The V gene is TRBV4-2, the J gene TRBJ1-3; D is perhaps TRBD1 (6 bases). Between the trimmed V and J ends, which lost 1 base and 4 bases, there was a span of 17 bases. Germline V gene data show CDR1 as LGHNA and CDR2 as YNFKEQ. CDR3 size: 17 residues.

The chain has TRBV11-2 and TRBJ2-7; weak D call: TRBD1 (5 bases). Trimming removed 1 base from V and 1 base from J, with 5 bases in between. This CDR3 spans 13 amino acids. In germline, CDR1 is SGHAT, CDR2 FQNNGV. CDR3 in amino acids: CASSLGQSYEQYF. As DNA, the CDR3 is TGTGCCAGCAGCTTAGGACAGTCCTACGAGCAGTACTTC.

The gene calls are TRBV4-3 and TRBJ2-2; D remains unclear. Germline lookup yields CDR1 LGHNA and CDR2 YSLEER. The CDR3 is made up of 16 amino acids. V shed 0 bases and J shed 7 bases, with 15 bases lying between them. The CDR3 nucleotides read TGCGCCAGCAGCCAAGATGACGACCTCCCGGGCGGGGAGCTGTTTTTT. It specifies CASSQDDDLPGGELFF.

The chain employs TRBV7-8 and TRBJ1-2; D may be TRBD1 (5 bases). This CDR3 has 14 residues. Germline V gene lookup returns CDR1 SGHVS and CDR2 FQNEAQ. Trimming removed 5 bases at V and 3 bases at J, with 13 bases between. CDR3 bases: TGTGCCAGCAGCCCTATGGGGCCTGACTATGGCTACACCTTC. This gives the protein CASSPMGPDYGYTF.

Concerning this clone itself: Other DNA sequences in the sample encode the same CDR3. This chain connects TRBV27 to TRBJ2-7, with TRBD2 matching over 8 bases. V was pared by 3 bases and J by 3 bases, with 1 base of the junction left unmatched. The CDR3 totals 13 residues. CDR1 and CDR2 from the germline V gene are MNHEY and SMNVEV (reference sequence). This CDR3 is CASSLAGGYEQYF. CDR3 nucleotides: TGTGCCAGCAGTTTGGCGGGAGGCTACGAGCAGTACTTC.

The chain joins TRBV19 to TRBJ1-1; weak D call: TRBD1 (6 bases). The CDR3 extends over 14 amino acids. CDR1 and CDR2 (germline): LNHDA, SQIVND (reference sequence). Trimming removed 1 base from V and 2 bases from J, with 8 bases in between. The CDR3 DNA is TGTGCCAGTAGTATAGGGACAGTTAACACTGAAGCTTTCTTT. It yields the protein CASSIGTVNTEAFF. The whole variable domain, filled in from reference TRBV19 and TRBJ1-1, reads DGGITQSPKYLFRKEGQNVTLSCEQNLNHDAMYWYRQDPGQGLRLIYYSQIVNDFQKGDIAEGYSVSREKKESFPLTVTSAQKNPTAFYLCASSIGTVNTEAFFGQGTRLTVV.

The rearrangement links TRBV10-3 to TRBJ1-1, with D perhaps matching TRBD1 (6 bases). Deletions cut 1 base from V and 1 base from J, with 10 bases between. CDR1 and CDR2 from the germline V gene are ENHRY and SYGVKD. This CDR3 spans 15 amino acids. The CDR3 DNA sequence: TGTGCCATCAGTGAGTACACGGGACAGAACACTGAAGCTTTCTTT. This encodes CAISEYTGQNTEAFF.

This clone is a singleton in its sample. The chain carries TRBV6-4 and TRBJ2-3; possible D gene TRBD1, 6 bases. The CDR3 extends over 15 amino acids. Trimming removed 0 bases from V and 4 bases from J, with 11 bases in between. The germline V gene has CDR1 MRHNA and CDR2 SNTAGT. CDR3 sequence reads: CASSDSGTPSDTQYF. The CDR3 nucleotides read TGTGCCAGCAGTGACTCGGGGACACCCTCAGATACGCAGTATTTT.

This clone was seen only once. CDR3 in DNA: TGCGCCAGCAGCCCCACAGGGACCTACGAGCAGTACTTC. Translated: CASSPTGTYEQYF. The rearrangement links TRBV5-1 to TRBJ2-7; D is possibly TRBD1 (6 bases). Germline V gene data show CDR1 as SGHRS and CDR2 as YFSETQ. The V end lost 4 bases, the J end lost 2 bases, and 10 bases lay between the germline ends. The CDR3 length is 13 residues.

This clone appeared many times. The V gene is TRBV28, the J gene TRBJ1-1; no reliable D call. Per germline, CDR1 MDHEN and CDR2 SYDVKM. This CDR3 is built from 11 residues. V lost 5 bases to trimming and J lost 2 bases, with 3 bases between them. This CDR3 reads CASSRNTEAFF. The CDR3 DNA sequence: TGTGCCAGCAGTCGTAACACTGAAGCTTTCTTT.

This clone showed up just once. V is TRBV2 and J is TRBJ1-6, with D unresolved. Germline V CDR1 and CDR2: SNHLY, FYNNEI. The V end was cut by 9 bases, the J end by 2 bases, with 5 bases between. This CDR3 region has 12 residues. In nucleotides, the CDR3 is TGTGCCAGTAGCGCCTATAATTCACCCCTCCACTTT. Residues: CASSAYNSPLHF.

The rearrangement uses TRBV6-4 and TRBJ2-3; 12 nucleotides match TRBD1. Germline V lookup: CDR1 MRHNA, CDR2 SNTAGT. The CDR3 is made up of 15 amino acids. V gave up 6 bases and J gave up 4 bases; unmatched junction bases: 5. The CDR3 spells CASSAGTGGADTQYF. As DNA, the CDR3 is TGTGCCAGCAGCGCCGGGACAGGGGGCGCAGATACGCAGTATTTT.

This clone was counted a few times. This chain uses TRBV6-5 with TRBJ2-1, with 9 positions matching TRBD2. Germline CDR1 MNHEY, CDR2 SVGAGI. The CDR3 spans 15 residues. The V and J ends lost 2 bases and 9 bases, in that order; junction bases with no gene match: 8. The DNA for the CDR3 is TGTGCCAGCAGTTACAGCGCGGGAGGGAGCGGTGAGCAGTTCTTC. This gives the protein CASSYSAGGSGEQFF.

This chain joins TRBV6-1 and TRBJ2-3, with TRBD2 as a possible D gene (5 bases). V was clipped by 4 bases and J by 4 bases, with 12 bases between them. The CDR3 has 14 amino acids. Germline assignment: CDR1 MNHNS and CDR2 SASEGT. The CDR3 here is CASSGGLEADTQYF. The CDR3 DNA reads TGTGCCAGCAGTGGGGGTCTGGAGGCAGATACGCAGTATTTT.

This sequence joins TRBV27 and TRBJ2-7, with TRBD2 identical over 11 bases. Germline assignment: CDR1 MNHEY and CDR2 SMNVEV (reference sequence). With V trimmed by 6 bases and J by 0 bases, 4 bases remained unmatched. The CDR3 is 15 amino acids. The CDR3 DNA sequence: TGTGCCAGCAGCTGGACTAGCGGGCCCTCCTACGAGCAGTACTTC. This translates into CASSWTSGPSYEQYF.

This chain joins TRBV7-9 and TRBJ2-1; D perhaps matches TRBD2 (5 bases). The CDR3 runs 14 residues. Germline CDR1 reads SEHNR; CDR2 reads FQNEAQ (reference sequence). Deletions cut 2 bases from V and 7 bases from J, with 12 bases between. The CDR3 DNA follows: TGTGCCAGCAGCTTAATCGACGGGAAGAATGAGCAGTTCTTC. It codes for CASSLIDGKNEQFF.

V and J are TRBV27 and TRBJ2-1; TRBD1 agrees at 8 bases. V lost 2 bases, J lost 3 bases, and 9 bases stayed unmatched. The CDR3 runs 17 residues. CDR1 MNHEY and CDR2 SMNVEV come from the germline V gene (reference sequence). The DNA for the CDR3 is TGTGCCAGCAGTTTACGGGGACAGGCCCCTTTCTACAATGAGCAGTTCTTC. Amino acids: CASSLRGQAPFYNEQFF.

This clone is a singleton in its sample. The chain joins TRBV19 to TRBJ2-7; 9 bases map to TRBD1. With 1 base clipped from V and 2 bases from J, the junction kept 0 bases outside the gene matches. Germline values: CDR1 LNHDA, CDR2 SQIVND (reference sequence). The CDR3 has 14 amino acids. In nucleotides, the CDR3 is TGTGCCAGTAGTATAGGGACAGGGGCCTACGAGCAGTACTTC. It encodes CASSIGTGAYEQYF.

The V and J genes are TRBV4-1 and TRBJ2-2; unclear D gene. The CDR3 is 16 amino acids. V was shortened by 7 bases and J by 1 base, with 16 bases between the two germline ends. Germline CDR1 MGHRA, CDR2 YSYEKL. CDR3 in amino acids: CASTLSPDMNTGELFF. As DNA, the CDR3 is TGCGCCAGCACCCTCTCCCCCGACATGAACACCGGGGAGCTGTTTTTT.

This chain links TRBV11-3 with TRBJ2-3; D remains unclear. This CDR3 region has 12 residues. Germline V gene data show CDR1 as SGHNT and CDR2 as YENEEA. The ends were cut back, 4 bases at V and 6 bases at J, with 8 bases in the middle. CDR3 residues: CASSSRSDTQYF. CDR3 DNA: TGTGCCAGCAGCTCACGGTCCGATACGCAGTATTTT.

V gene TRBV2 combines with J gene TRBJ2-1; 10 positions agree with TRBD2. Losses at the gene ends were 2 bases for V and 9 bases for J; bases not matched to a gene: 10. This CDR3 contains 16 residues. Germline CDR1 reads SNHLY; CDR2 reads FYNNEI. CDR3 nucleotides: TGTGCCAGCAGTGAAACCCCGGGACTAGCGCGGGGTGAGCAGTTCTTC. Protein sequence: CASSETPGLARGEQFF.

The V gene is TRBV2, the J gene TRBJ2-3, with 9 bases matching TRBD2. The germline gives CDR1 SNHLY, CDR2 FYNNEI. The CDR3 extends over 15 amino acids. J gave up 2 bases and V 4 bases, and 4 bases lay outside the gene matches. CDR3 sequence reads: CASSGTSANTDTQYF. The CDR3 nucleotides read TGTGCCAGCAGTGGGACTAGCGCCAACACAGATACGCAGTATTTT.

The chain joins TRBV5-4 to TRBJ1-1, with 8 positions matching TRBD1. The CDR3 is 13 residues long. Germline CDR1 and CDR2: SGHNT and YYREEE (reference sequence). After removal of 7 bases from V and 4 bases from J, the junction contained 6 bases not matched to a gene. The CDR3 coding sequence is TGTGCCAGCGAGTCCGGACAGGGCACTGAAGCTTTCTTT. This sequence encodes CASESGQGTEAFF.

This clone was counted a single time. This sequence joins TRBV18 and TRBJ1-4, with D unresolved. The germline V gene encodes CDR1 KGHSH and CDR2 LQKENI. With 6 bases removed from V and 0 bases from J, the gap between germline ends came to 8 bases. This CDR3 region has 14 residues. CDR3 residues: CASSPVATNEKLFF. The CDR3 DNA follows: TGTGCCAGCTCCCCCGTCGCAACTAATGAAAAACTGTTTTTT.

The chain uses TRBV11-3 and TRBJ2-3, with D maybe TRBD1 (6 bases). This CDR3 is 15 amino acids long. The V end was cut by 4 bases, the J end by 0 bases, with 11 bases between. Germline V gene sequence: CDR1 SGHNT, CDR2 YENEEA. DNA of the CDR3: TGTGCCAGCAGCTCAGGGGCCGCTAGCACAGATACGCAGTATTTT. It specifies CASSSGAASTDTQYF.